The T cell receptor (beta chain) described here comes from a study of control samples from healthy donors and cancer patients. Clones were sequenced by immunoSEQ multiplex PCR, and TCRdb holds only the in-frame ones, with some missing. The data contain around 86,000 clones, 70% to 90% of them singletons. Germline lookup yields CDR1 MNHNY and CDR2 SVGAGI (reference sequence). The CDR3 has 14 residues. The germline V and J ends were trimmed by 7 bases and 3 bases, with 16 bases remaining between them. This sequence joins TRBV6-6 and TRBJ2-7; TRBD2 is a possible D gene (6 bases). The sequence was obtained from a woman aged 60 to 75 with head and neck cancer. Material for sequencing was PBMCs. The CDR3 loop is CASTLGGLYYEQYF. In DNA, the CDR3 is TGTGCCAGCACCCTAGGAGGGTTATACTACGAGCAGTACTTC.